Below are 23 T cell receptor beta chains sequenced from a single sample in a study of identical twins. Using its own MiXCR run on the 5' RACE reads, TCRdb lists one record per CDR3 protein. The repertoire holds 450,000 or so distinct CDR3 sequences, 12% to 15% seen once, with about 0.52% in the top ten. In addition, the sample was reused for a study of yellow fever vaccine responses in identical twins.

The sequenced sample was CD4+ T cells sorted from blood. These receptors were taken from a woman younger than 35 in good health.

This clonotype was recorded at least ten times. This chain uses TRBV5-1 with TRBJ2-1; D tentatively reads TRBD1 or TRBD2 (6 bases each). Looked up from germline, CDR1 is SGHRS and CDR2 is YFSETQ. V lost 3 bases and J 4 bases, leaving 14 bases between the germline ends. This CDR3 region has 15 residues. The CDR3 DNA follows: TGCGCCAGCAGCTATCCGGGGGCGGAGTACAATGAGCAGTTCTTC. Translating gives CASSYPGAEYNEQFF.

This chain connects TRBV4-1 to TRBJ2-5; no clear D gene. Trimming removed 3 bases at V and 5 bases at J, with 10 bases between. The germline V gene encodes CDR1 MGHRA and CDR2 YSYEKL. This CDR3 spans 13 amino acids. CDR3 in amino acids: CASSHPGMETQYF. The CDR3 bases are TGCGCCAGCAGCCACCCGGGTATGGAGACCCAGTACTTC.

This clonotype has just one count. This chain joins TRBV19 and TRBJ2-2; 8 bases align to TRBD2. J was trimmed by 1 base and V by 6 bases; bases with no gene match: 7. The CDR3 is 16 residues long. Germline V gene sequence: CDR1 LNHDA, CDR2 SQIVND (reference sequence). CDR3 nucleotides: TGTGCCAGTAGAGCTATTAGCGGGGAGAACACCGGGGAGCTGTTTTTT. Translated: CASRAISGENTGELFF.

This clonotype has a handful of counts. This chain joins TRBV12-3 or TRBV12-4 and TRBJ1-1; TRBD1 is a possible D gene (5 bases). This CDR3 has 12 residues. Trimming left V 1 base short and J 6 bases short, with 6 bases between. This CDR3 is CASSLGGAEAFF. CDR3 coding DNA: TGTGCCAGCAGTTTAGGGGGCGCTGAAGCTTTCTTT.

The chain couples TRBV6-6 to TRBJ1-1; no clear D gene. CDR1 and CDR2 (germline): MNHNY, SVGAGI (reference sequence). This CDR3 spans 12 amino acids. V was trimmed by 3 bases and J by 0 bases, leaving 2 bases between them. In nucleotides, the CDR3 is TGTGCCAGCAGTTATATGAACACTGAAGCTTTCTTT. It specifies CASSYMNTEAFF.

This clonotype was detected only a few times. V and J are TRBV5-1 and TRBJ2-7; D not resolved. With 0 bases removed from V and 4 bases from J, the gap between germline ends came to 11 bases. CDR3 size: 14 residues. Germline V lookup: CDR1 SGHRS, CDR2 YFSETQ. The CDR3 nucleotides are TGCGCCAGCAGCTTGGCCGGACCGGGTTACGAGCAGTACTTC. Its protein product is CASSLAGPGYEQYF.

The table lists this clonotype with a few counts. The CDR3 coding sequence is TGTGCCAGCAGCTTCGTTACTAGTCCCACAGATACGCAGTATTTT. Protein: CASSFVTSPTDTQYF. The chain links TRBV7-9 to TRBJ2-3; a possible D gene is TRBD2 (5 bases). Trimming removed 3 bases at V and 2 bases at J, with 12 bases between. The CDR3 is 15 residues long. Germline loops: CDR1 SEHNR, CDR2 FQNEAQ (reference sequence). The variable domain in full, completed from reference TRBV7-9 and TRBJ2-3, reads DTGVSQNPRHKITKRGQNVTFRCDPISEHNRLYWYRQTLGQGPEFLTYFQNEAQLEKSRLLSDRFSAERPKGSFSTLEIQRTEQGDSAMYLCASSFVTSPTDTQYFGPGTRLTVL.

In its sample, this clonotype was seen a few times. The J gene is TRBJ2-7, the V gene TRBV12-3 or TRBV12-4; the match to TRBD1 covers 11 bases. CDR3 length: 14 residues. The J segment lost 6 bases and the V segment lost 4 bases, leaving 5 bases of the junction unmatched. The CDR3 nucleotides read TGTGCCAGCAGTTCATGGGGACAGGGGGGCGAGCAGTACTTC. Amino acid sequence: CASSSWGQGGEQYF.

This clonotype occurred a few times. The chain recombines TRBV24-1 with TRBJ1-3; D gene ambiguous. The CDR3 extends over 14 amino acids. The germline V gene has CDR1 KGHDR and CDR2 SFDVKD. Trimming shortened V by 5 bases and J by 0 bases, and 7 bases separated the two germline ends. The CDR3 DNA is TGTGCCACCAGTGGCGGAGGCTCTGGAAACACCATATATTTT. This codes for CATSGGGSGNTIYF.

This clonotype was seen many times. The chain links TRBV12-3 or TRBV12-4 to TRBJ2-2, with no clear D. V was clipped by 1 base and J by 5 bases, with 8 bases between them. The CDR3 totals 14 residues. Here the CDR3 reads CASSLVTATGELFF. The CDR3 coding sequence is TGTGCCAGCAGTTTAGTAACAGCTACCGGGGAGCTGTTTTTT.

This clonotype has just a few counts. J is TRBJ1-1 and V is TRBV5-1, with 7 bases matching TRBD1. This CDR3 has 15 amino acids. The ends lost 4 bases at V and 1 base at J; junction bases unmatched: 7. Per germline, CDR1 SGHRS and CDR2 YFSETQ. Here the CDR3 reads CASSVQTGSNTEAFF. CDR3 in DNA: TGCGCCAGCAGCGTCCAGACAGGGTCGAACACTGAAGCTTTCTTT.

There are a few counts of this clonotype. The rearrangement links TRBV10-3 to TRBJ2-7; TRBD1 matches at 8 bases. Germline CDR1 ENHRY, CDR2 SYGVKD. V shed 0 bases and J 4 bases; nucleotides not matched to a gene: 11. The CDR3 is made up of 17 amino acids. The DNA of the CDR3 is TGTGCCATCAGTGAGTCGTCAGGGGGCGAAAGTGTTTACGAGCAGTACTTC. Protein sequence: CAISESSGGESVYEQYF.

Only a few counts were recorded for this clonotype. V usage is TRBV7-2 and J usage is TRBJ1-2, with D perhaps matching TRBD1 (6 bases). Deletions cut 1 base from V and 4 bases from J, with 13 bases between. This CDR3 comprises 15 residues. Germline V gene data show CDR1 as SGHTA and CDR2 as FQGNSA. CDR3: CASSLGGANLYGYTF. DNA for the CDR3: TGTGCCAGCAGCTTAGGGGGGGCCAATCTCTATGGCTACACCTTC.

CDR3 sequence: CASSPGTSGRDEQFF. The CDR3 nucleotides are TGTGCCAGCAGCCCAGGGACTAGCGGGAGGGATGAGCAGTTCTTC. V usage is TRBV5-6 and J usage is TRBJ2-1; 16 bases are shared with TRBD2. Germline CDR1 is SGHDT and CDR2 is YYEEEE. J was trimmed by 8 bases and V by 4 bases; bases with no gene match: 3. This CDR3 has 15 amino acids.

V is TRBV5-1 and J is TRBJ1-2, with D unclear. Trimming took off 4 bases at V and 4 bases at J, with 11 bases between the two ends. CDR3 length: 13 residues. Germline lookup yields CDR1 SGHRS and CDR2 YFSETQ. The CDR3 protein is CASSGEGFYGYTF. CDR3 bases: TGCGCCAGCAGCGGGGAGGGCTTCTATGGCTACACCTTC.

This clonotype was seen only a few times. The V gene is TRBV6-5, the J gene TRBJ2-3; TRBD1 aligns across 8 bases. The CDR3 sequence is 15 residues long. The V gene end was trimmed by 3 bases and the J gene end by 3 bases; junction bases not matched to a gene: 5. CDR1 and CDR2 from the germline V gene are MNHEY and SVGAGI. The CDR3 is CASSYQRTGTDTQYF. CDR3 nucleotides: TGTGCCAGCAGTTATCAGCGGACAGGGACAGATACGCAGTATTTT.

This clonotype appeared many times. For the CDR3, the DNA is TGTGCCAGCAGCGAAAGCTCTGGGGCCAACGTCCTGACTTTC. Protein sequence: CASSESSGANVLTF. The chain employs TRBV27 and TRBJ2-6; D gene ambiguous. This CDR3 is 14 amino acids long. CDR1 MNHEY and CDR2 SMNVEV come from the germline V gene (reference sequence). Trimming took 6 bases from V and 0 from J, leaving 6 bases between them.

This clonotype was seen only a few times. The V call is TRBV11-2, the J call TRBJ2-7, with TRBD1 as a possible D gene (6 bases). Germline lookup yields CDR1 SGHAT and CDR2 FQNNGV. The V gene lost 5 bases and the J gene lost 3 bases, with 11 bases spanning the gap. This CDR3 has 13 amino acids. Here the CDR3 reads CASSDGQSYEQYF. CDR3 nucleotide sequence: TGTGCCAGCAGCGATGGACAGAGCTACGAGCAGTACTTC.

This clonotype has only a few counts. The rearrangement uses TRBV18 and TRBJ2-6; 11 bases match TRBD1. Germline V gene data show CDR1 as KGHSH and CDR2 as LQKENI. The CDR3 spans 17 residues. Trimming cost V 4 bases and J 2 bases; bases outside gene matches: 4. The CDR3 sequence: CASSRTGGITGANVLTF. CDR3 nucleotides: TGTGCCAGCTCACGGACAGGGGGCATCACTGGGGCCAACGTCCTGACTTTC.

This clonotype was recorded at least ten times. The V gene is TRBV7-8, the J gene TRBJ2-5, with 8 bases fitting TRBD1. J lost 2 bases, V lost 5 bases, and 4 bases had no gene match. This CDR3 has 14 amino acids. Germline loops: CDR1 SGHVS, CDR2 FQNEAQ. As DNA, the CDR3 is TGTGCCAGCAGCAGGGACAGGATTCAAGAGACCCAGTACTTC. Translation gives CASSRDRIQETQYF.

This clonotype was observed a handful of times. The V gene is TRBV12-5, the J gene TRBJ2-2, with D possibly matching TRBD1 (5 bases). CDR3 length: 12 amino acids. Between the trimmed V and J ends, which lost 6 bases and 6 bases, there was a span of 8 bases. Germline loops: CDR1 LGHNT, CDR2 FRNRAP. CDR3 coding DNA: TGTGCTAGTGGGAAAGGGGCCGGGGAGCTGTTTTTT. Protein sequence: CASGKGAGELFF.

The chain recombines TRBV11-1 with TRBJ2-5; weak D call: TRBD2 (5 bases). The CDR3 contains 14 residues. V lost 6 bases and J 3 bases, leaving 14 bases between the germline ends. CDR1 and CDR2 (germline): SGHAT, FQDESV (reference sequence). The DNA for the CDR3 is TGTGCCAGCAGTCACCGGGGAAAGGAAGAGACCCAGTACTTC. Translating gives CASSHRGKEETQYF.

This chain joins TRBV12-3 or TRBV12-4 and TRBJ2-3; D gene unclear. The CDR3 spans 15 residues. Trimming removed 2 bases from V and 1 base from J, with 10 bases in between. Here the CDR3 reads CASSLRQIRTDTQYF. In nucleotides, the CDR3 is TGTGCCAGCAGTTTAAGGCAGATCCGCACAGATACGCAGTATTTT.